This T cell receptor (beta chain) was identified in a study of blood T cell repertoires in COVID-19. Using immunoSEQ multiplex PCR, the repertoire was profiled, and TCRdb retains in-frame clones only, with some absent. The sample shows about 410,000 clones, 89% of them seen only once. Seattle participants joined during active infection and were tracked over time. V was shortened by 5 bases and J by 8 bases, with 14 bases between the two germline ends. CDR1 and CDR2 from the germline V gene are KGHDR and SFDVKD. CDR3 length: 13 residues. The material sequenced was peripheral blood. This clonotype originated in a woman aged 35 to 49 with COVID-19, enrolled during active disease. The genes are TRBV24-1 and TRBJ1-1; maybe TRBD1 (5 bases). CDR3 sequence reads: CATSGVGRGEAFF. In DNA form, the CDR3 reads TGTGCCACCAGTGGGGTCGGGAGGGGAGAAGCTTTCTTT.